This TCR beta chain stems from a study of human thymus T cells (dated by TCRdb to the early 2020s). Study-level background: The study used about eight infant thymus samples plus four related peripheral blood samples to characterize TCR alpha and beta repertoires. Donor ages ranged from about 6 to 250 days, and the cohort comprised six male and a couple of female infants.

Remarks on this clone: The target of this receptor is not known. Per-base qualities were not stored, and no clone one base away is much larger.

Using the immunoSEQ multiplex PCR assay, the TCRB and TCRAD loci were amplified from a standardized quantity of quality-controlled genomic DNA. The amplicons spanned the V(D)J region and were long enough to cover the CDR3 and allow V and J genes to be identified. The commercial immunoSEQ service was used to sequence amplicons on an Illumina platform. Per the original workflow: Primer bias and sequencing errors were corrected as previously described, and TCRAD and TCRB were defined on the basis of the IMGT database. immunoSEQ Analyzer 3.0 and VDJTools were used for repertoire analysis, which covered basic statistics, V/J segment usage, diversity estimates, rarefaction and pairwise overlap. Diversity was estimated with Chao1, ChaoE, Efron-Thisted, Shannon and inverse Simpson indices, and also on datasets down-sampled to the smallest sample. Repertoire overlap used strict matching of CDR3 nucleotide sequence, V gene and J gene, with Jaccard-based multidimensional scaling clustering. TCRdb provides this immuneACCESS table in a form limited to in-frame rearrangements. Some clones are lacking; in checked studies, under half of them reflect an unresolved V gene, and why the rest are absent is not known. That table furnishes V, J and clone size, whereas the DNA furnished D and trimming. Here the sample has 86,000 or so clones; roughly 96% occur a single time. The ten largest clonotypes hold 0.031% of the sample.

Findings and caveats that apply to the study as a whole: On average, roughly 800,000 unique TCRB clonotypes were obtained from thymus samples, compared with about 86,000 from blood samples. The related research found that thymic TCR repertoires overlapped highly between unrelated individuals. Usage of V and J gene segments appeared to be biased in both the thymic and the peripheral blood repertoires.

From cysteine to phenylalanine, the CDR3 is 13 amino acids long. Only the CDR3 part of the read is kept: 39 bases, read in frame from the first base. The germline V gene (reference sequence) specifies LNHDA as CDR1 and SQIVND as CDR2. Trimming removed 5 bases from V and 4 bases from J, leaving 9 bases between the germline ends. The thymus tissue came from surgical resects taken out during corrective cardiac surgery. Donors were immunologically healthy infants undergoing open corrective cardiac surgery for congenital heart defects in Finland. Thymocytes were released mechanically from tissue and stored at -70 °C as pellets of roughly 9.5-32 million cells. A QIAsymphony instrument was used to extract genomic DNA from frozen cell pellets.

The chain was built from TRBV19 and TRBJ1-5; the D gene lacks a confident call. The sample was thymus tissue. The TCR was taken from a boy in the first two years of life with a congenital heart defect but otherwise immunologically healthy. The CDR3 reads CASSPLRNQPQHF. The nucleotide sequence is TGTGCCAGTAGTCCTCTGAGGAATCAGCCCCAGCATTTT. The CDR3 plus the reference TRBV19 and TRBJ1-5 genes for the other parts give the full variable domain: DGGITQSPKYLFRKEGQNVTLSCEQNLNHDAMYWYRQDPGQGLRLIYYSQIVNDFQKGDIAEGYSVSREKKESFPLTVTSAQKNPTAFYLCASSPLRNQPQHFGDGTRLSIL.